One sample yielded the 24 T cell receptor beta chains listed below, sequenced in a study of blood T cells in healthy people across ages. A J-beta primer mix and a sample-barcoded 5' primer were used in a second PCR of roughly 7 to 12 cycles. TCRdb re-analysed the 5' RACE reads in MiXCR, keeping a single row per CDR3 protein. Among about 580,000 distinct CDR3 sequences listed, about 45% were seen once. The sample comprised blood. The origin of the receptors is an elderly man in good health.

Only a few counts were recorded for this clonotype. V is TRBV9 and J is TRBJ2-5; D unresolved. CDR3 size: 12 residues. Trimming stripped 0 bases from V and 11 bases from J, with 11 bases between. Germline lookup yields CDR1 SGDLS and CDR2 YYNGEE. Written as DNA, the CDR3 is TGTGCCAGCAGCGTAGCGTCCGGTGAGCAGTACTTC. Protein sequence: CASSVASGEQYF.

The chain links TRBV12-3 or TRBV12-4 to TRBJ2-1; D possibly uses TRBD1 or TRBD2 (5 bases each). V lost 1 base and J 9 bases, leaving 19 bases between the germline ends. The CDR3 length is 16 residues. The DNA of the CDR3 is TGTGCCAGCAGTTTAGAAGGGAATAGCCGTGGGGGTGAGCAGTTCTTC. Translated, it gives CASSLEGNSRGGEQFF.

The CDR3 sequence is CASSQTSGGPYEQYF. Here the CDR3 DNA reads TGTGCCAGCAGTCAGACTAGCGGGGGGCCCTACGAGCAGTACTTC. This chain connects TRBV6-5 to TRBJ2-7, with 13 nucleotides matching TRBD2. The CDR3 length is 15 residues. Germline V gives CDR1 MNHEY, CDR2 SVGAGI. Trimming cost V 5 bases and J 2 bases; bases outside gene matches: 3.

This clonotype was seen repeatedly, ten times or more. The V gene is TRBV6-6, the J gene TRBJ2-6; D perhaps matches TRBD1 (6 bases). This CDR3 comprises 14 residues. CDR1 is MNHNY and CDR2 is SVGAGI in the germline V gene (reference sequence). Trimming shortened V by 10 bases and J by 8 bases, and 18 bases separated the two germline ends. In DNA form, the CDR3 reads TGTGCCACCAGCTTAACAGGGACGACCAACGTCCTGACTTTC. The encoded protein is CATSLTGTTNVLTF.

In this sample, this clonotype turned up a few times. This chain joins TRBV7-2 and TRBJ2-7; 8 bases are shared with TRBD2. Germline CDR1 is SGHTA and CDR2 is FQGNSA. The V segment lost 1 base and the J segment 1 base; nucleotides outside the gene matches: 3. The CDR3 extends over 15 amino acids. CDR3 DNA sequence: TGTGCCAGCAGCTTAGATACTAGCGGATCCTACGAGCAGTACTTC. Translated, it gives CASSLDTSGSYEQYF.

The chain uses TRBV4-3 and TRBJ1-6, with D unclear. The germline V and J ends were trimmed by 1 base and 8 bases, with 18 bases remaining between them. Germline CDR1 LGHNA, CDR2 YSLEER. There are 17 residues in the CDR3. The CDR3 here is CASSQVGQALIHSPLHF. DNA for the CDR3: TGCGCCAGCAGCCAAGTCGGGCAGGCCCTGATCCATTCACCCCTCCACTTT.

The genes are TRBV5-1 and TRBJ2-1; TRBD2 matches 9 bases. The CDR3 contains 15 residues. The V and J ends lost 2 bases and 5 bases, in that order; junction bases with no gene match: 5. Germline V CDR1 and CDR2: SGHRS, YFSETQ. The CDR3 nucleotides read TGCGCCAGCAGCTTTAGCGGGAGATTCGACAATGAGCAGTTCTTC. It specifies CASSFSGRFDNEQFF.

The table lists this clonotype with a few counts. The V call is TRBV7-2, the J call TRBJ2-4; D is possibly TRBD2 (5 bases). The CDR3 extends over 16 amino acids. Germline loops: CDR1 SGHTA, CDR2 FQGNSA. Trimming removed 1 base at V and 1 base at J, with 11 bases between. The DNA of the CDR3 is TGTGCCAGCAGCTTAGTTTTAGCGCCTGCCAAAAACATTCAGTACTTC. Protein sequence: CASSLVLAPAKNIQYF.

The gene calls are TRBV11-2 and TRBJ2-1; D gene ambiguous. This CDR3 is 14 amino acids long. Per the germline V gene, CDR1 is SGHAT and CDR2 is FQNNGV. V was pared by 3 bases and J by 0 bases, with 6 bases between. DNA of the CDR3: TGTGCCAGCAGCTTTGTTAACTCCTACAATGAGCAGTTCTTC. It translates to CASSFVNSYNEQFF.

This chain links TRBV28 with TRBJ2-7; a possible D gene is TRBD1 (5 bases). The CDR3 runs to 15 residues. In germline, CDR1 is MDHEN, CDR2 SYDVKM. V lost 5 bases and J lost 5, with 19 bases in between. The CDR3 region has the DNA TGTGCCAGCAGTACCCCACCCTCTGACAGTAACGAGCAGTACTTC. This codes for CASSTPPSDSNEQYF.

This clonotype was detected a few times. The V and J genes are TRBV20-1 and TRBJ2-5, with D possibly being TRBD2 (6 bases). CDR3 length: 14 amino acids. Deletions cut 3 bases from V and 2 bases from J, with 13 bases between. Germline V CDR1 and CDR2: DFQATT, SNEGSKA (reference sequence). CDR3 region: CSARPAGLQETQYF. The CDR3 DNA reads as TGCAGTGCTAGGCCAGCGGGCCTACAAGAGACCCAGTACTTC.

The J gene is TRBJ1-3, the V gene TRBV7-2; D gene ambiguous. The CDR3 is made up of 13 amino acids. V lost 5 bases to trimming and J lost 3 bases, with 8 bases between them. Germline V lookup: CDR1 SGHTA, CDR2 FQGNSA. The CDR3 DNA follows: TGTGCCAGCAGCCCTATGAGTGGAAACACCATATATTTT. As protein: CASSPMSGNTIYF.

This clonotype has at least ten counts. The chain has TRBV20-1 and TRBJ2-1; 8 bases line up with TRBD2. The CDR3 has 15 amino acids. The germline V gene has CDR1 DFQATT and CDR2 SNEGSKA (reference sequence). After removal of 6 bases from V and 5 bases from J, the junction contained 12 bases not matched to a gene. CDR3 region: CSARPWREAHNEQFF. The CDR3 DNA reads TGCAGTGCGCGCCCTTGGCGGGAGGCCCACAATGAGCAGTTCTTC.

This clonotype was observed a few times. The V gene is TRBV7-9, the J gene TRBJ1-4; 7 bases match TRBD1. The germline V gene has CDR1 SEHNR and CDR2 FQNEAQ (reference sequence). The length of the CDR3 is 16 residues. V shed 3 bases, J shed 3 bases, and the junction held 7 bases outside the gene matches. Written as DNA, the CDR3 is TGTGCCAGCAGCTTGCCGACAGGGCCACCTAATGAAAAACTGTTTTTT. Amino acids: CASSLPTGPPNEKLFF.

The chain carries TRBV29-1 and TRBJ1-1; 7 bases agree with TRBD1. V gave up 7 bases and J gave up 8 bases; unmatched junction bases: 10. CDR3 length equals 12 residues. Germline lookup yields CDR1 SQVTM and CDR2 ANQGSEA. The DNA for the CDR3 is TGCAGCGCCCGACTTGGGGGACAGGAAGCTTTCTTT. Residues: CSARLGGQEAFF.

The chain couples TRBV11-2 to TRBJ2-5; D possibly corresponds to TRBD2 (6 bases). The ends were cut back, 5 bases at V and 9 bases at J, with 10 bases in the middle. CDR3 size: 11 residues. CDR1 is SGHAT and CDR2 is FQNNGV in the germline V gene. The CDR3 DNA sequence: TGTGCCAGCAGCCGGGGGTCATCCCAGTACTTC. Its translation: CASSRGSSQYF.

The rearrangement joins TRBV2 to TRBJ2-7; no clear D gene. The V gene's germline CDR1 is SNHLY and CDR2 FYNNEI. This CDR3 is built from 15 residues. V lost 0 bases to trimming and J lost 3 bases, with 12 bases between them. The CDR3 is CASSEAPRGDYEQYF. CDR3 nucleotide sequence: TGTGCCAGCAGTGAAGCGCCGAGAGGAGACTACGAGCAGTACTTC.

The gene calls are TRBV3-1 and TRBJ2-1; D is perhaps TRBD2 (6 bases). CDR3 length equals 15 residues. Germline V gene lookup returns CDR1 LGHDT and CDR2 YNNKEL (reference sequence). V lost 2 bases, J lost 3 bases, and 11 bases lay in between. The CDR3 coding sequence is TGTGCCAGCAGCCAATCGGGAGTTAACTACAATGAGCAGTTCTTC. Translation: CASSQSGVNYNEQFF.

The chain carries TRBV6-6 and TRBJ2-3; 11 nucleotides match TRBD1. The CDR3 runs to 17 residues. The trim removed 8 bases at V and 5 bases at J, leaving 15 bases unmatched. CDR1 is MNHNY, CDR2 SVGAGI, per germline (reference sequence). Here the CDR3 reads CASEGTGGVQSKDTQYF. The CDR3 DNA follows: TGTGCCAGCGAGGGGACAGGGGGGGTACAGTCTAAAGATACGCAGTATTTT.

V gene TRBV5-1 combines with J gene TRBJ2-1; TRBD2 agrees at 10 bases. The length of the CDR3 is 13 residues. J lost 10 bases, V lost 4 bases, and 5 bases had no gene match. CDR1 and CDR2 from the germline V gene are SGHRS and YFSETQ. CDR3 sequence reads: CASSQREGREQFF. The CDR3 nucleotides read TGCGCCAGCAGCCAGCGGGAGGGCCGGGAGCAGTTCTTC.

The CDR3 reads CASRRDRVRTGELFF. The DNA of the CDR3 is TGTGCCAGCAGGCGGGACAGGGTTCGGACCGGGGAGCTGTTTTTT. The genes are TRBV12-3 or TRBV12-4 and TRBJ2-2, with 9 bases that match TRBD1. This CDR3 comprises 15 residues. The J segment lost 5 bases and the V segment lost 6 bases, leaving 7 bases of the junction unmatched.

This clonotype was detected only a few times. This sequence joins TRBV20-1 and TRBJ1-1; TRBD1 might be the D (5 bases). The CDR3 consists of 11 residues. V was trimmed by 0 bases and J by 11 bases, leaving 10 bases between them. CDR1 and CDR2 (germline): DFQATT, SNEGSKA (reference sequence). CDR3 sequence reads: CSARDEGAAFF. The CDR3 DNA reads TGCAGTGCTAGAGATGAAGGGGCCGCTTTCTTT.

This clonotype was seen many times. This chain's CDR3 is CSAQTGTGANVLTF. The CDR3 DNA follows: TGCAGTGCCCAGACAGGGACTGGGGCCAACGTCCTGACTTTC. This chain links TRBV20-1 with TRBJ2-6; 7 bases line up with TRBD1. J gave up 2 bases and V 6 bases, and 4 bases lay outside the gene matches. This CDR3 has 14 residues. Germline V gives CDR1 DFQATT, CDR2 SNEGSKA (reference sequence).

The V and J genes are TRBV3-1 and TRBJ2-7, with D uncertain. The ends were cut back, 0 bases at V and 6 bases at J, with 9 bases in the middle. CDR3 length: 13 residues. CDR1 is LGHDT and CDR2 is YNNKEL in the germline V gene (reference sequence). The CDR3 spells CASSQDRGGEQYF. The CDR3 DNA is TGTGCCAGCAGCCAAGATCGCGGCGGCGAGCAGTACTTC.